This T cell receptor beta chain is drawn from a study of Graves' ophthalmopathy and Graves' hyperthyroidism. Study background: Before any treatment, peripheral blood was taken at the initial diagnosis.

Amplification from RNA transcripts yielded the TCR beta CDR3 regions. The first round was an RT-PCR with HTBI primers, and the second round was a multiplex PCR. TCRdb ran MiXCR on the multiplex PCR reads and lists one entry per CDR3 protein. In the table there are some 160,000 distinct CDR3 sequences, 39% of which are singletons. Germline V CDR1 and CDR2: ENHRY, SYGVKD. Deletions cut 3 bases from V and 1 base from J, with 9 bases between. The CDR3 spans 14 residues. This TCR was recovered from a man aged 25-45 years with Graves' ophthalmopathy. Sequencing was done on a sample of peripheral blood. The chain joins TRBV10-3 to TRBJ1-1, with D unclear. The CDR3 spells CAISEFIGNTEAFF. In DNA form, the CDR3 reads TGTGCCATCAGTGAATTTATCGGGAACACTGAAGCTTTCTTT.